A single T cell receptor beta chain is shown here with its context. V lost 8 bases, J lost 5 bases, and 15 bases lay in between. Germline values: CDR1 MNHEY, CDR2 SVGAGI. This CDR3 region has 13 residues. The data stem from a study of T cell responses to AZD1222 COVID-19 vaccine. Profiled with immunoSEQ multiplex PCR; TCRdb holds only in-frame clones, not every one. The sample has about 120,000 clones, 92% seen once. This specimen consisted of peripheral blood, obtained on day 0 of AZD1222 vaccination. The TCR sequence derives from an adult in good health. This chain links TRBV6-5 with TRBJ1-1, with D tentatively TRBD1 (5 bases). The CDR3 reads CASRSSGLTEAFF. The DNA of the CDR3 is TGTGCCAGCCGGTCGTCGGGGCTTACTGAAGCTTTCTTT.